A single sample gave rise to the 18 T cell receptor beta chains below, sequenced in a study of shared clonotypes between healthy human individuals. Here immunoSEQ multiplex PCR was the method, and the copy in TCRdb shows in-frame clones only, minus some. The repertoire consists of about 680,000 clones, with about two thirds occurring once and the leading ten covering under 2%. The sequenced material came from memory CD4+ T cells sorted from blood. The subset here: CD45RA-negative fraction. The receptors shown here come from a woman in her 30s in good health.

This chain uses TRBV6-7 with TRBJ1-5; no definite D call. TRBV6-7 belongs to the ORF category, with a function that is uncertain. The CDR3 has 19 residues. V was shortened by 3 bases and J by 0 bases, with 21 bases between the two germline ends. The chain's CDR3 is CASSYSDHPPLYSNQPQHF. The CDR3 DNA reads TGTGCCAGCAGTTATTCTGACCACCCACCCCTCTATAGCAATCAGCCCCAGCATTTT.

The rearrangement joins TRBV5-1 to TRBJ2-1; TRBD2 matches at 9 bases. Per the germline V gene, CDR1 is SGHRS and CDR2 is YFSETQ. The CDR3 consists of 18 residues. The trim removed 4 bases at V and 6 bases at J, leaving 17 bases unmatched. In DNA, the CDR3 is TGCGCCAGCAGCCCGTTCTTTTCTAGCGGGATAGCTACCAATGAGCAGTTCTTC. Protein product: CASSPFFSSGIATNEQFF.

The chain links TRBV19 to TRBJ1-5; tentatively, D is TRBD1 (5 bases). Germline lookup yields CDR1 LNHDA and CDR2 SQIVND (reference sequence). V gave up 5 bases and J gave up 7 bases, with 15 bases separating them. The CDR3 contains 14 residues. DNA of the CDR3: TGTGCCAGTAGTCTCCTCGGGGCCCGGCAGCCCCAGCATTTT. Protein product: CASSLLGARQPQHF. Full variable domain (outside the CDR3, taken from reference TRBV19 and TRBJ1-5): DGGITQSPKYLFRKEGQNVTLSCEQNLNHDAMYWYRQDPGQGLRLIYYSQIVNDFQKGDIAEGYSVSREKKESFPLTVTSAQKNPTAFYLCASSLLGARQPQHFGDGTRLSIL.

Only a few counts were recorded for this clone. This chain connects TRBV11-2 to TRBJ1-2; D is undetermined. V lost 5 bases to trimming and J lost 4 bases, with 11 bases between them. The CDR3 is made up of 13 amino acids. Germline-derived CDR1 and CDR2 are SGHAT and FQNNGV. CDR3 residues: CASSPGSSYGYTF. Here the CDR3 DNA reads TGTGCCAGCAGCCCAGGTTCGAGCTATGGCTACACCTTC.

The CDR3 sequence: CASSLPIAGVNEQYF. CDR3 DNA sequence: TGTGCCAGCAGTTTACCCATAGCGGGAGTAAACGAGCAGTACTTC. V is TRBV28 and J is TRBJ2-7, with 9 bases lining up with TRBD2. Unmatched junction bases numbered 7, after V lost 2 bases and J lost 5 bases. Looked up from germline, CDR1 is MDHEN and CDR2 is SYDVKM. CDR3 length: 15 residues.

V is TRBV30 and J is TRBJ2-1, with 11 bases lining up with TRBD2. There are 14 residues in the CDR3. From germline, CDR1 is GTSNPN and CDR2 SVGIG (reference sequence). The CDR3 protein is CAYGGLAVYNEQFF. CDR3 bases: TGTGCTTACGGGGGACTAGCGGTCTACAATGAGCAGTTCTTC.

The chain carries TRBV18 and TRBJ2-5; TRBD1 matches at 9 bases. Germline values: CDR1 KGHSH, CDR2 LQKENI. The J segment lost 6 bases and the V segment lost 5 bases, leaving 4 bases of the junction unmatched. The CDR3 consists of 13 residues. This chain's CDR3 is CASSGTGTKTQYF. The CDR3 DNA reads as TGTGCCAGCTCAGGGACAGGGACGAAGACCCAGTACTTC.

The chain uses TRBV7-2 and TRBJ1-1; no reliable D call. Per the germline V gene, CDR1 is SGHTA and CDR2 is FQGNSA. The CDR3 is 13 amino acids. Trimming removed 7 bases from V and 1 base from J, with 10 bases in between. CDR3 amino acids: CASTRMRNTEAFF. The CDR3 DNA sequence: TGTGCCAGCACCCGGATGAGGAACACTGAAGCTTTCTTT.

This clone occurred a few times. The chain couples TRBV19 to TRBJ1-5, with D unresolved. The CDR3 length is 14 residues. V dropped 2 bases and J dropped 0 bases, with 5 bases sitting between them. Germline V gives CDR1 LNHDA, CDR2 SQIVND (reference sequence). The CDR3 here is CASSILYSNQPQHF. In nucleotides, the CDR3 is TGTGCCAGTAGTATATTGTATAGCAATCAGCCCCAGCATTTT.

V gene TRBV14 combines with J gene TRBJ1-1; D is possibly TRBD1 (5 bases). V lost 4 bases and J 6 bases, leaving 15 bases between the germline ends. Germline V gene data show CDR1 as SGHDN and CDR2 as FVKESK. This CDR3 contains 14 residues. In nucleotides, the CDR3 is TGTGCCAGCAGCCTTTTCAGGGACGCTGCTGAAGCTTTCTTT. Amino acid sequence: CASSLFRDAAEAFF.

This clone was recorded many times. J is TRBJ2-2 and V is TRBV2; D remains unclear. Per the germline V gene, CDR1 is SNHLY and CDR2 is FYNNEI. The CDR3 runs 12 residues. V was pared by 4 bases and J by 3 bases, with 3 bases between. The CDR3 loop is CASSVDTGELFF. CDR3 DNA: TGTGCCAGCAGTGTTGACACCGGGGAGCTGTTTTTT.

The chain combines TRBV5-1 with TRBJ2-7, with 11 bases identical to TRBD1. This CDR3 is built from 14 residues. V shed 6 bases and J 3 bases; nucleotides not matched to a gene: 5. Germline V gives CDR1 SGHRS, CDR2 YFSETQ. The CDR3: CASTRTGGNYEQYF. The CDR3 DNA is TGCGCCAGCACCAGGACAGGGGGCAACTACGAGCAGTACTTC.

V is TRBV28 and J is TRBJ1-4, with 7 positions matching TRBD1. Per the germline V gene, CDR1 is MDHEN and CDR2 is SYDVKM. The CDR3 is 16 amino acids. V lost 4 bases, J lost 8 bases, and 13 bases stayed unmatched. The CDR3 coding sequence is TGTGCCAGCAGTTCGCCAGACAGGGTGCTTGGAGAAAAACTGTTTTTT. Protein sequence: CASSSPDRVLGEKLFF.

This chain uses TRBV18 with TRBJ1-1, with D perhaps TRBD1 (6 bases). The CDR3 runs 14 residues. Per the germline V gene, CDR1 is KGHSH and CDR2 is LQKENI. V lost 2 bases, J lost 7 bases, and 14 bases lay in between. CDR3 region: CASSPSHRTDEAFF. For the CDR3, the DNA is TGTGCCAGCTCACCAAGTCACCGGACAGATGAAGCTTTCTTT.

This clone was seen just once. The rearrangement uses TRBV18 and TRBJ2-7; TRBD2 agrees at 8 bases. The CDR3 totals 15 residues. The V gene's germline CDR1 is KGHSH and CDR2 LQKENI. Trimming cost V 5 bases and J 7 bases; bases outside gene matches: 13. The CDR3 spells CASSFVREGVGEQYF. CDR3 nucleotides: TGTGCCAGCTCATTCGTACGGGAGGGCGTCGGTGAGCAGTACTTC.

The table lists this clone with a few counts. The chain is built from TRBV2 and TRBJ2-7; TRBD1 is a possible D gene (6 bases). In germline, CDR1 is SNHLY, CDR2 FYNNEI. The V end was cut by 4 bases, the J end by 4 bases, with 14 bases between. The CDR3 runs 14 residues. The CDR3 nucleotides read TGTGCCAGCAGTGGACAGGTGATTATTTACGAGCAGTACTTC. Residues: CASSGQVIIYEQYF.

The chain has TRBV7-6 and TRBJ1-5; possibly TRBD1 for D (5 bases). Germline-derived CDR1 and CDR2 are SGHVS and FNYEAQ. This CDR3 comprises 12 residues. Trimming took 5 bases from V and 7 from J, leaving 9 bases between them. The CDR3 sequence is CASSTPGQPQHF. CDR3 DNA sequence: TGTGCCAGCAGCACACCAGGGCAGCCCCAGCATTTT.

CDR3 bases: TGTGCCAGCTCACCGGATGCTCTCTCCACAATTTACGAGCAGTACTTC. Protein sequence: CASSPDALSTIYEQYF. This rearrangement joins TRBV18 to TRBJ2-7; D gene unclear. The CDR3 is 16 residues long. The V end lost 3 bases, the J end lost 4 bases, and 19 bases lay between the germline ends. CDR1 and CDR2 (germline): KGHSH, LQKENI.